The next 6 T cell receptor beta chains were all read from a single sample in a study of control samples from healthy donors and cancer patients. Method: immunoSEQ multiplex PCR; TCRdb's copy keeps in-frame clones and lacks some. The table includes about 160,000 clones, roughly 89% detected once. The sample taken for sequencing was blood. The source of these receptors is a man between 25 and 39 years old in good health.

The CDR3 DNA reads TGTGCCAGCAGTTTATGGGCGGGATCCATGAACACTGAAGCTTTCTTT. This gives the protein CASSLWAGSMNTEAFF. The chain combines TRBV28 with TRBJ1-1, with D unclear. Per the germline V gene, CDR1 is MDHEN and CDR2 is SYDVKM. The CDR3 is made up of 16 amino acids. Between the trimmed V and J ends, which lost 0 bases and 0 bases, there was a span of 11 bases.

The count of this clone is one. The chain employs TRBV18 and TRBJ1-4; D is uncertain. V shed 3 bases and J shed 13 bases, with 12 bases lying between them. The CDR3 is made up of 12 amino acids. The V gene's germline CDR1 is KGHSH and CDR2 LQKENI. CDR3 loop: CASSPSPTGLFF. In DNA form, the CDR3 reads TGTGCCAGCTCACCGAGCCCAACCGGACTGTTTTTT.

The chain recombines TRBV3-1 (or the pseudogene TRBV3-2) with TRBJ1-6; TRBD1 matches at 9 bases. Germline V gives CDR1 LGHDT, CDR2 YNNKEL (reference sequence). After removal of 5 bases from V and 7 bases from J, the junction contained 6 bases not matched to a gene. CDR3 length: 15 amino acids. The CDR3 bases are TGTGCCAGCAGCTGGGGACAGGGCGTAAATTCACCCCTCCACTTT. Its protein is CASSWGQGVNSPLHF.

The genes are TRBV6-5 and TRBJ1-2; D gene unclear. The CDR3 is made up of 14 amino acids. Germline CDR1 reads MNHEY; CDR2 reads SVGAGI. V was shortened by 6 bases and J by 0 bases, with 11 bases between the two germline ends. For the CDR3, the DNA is TGTGCCAGCAGCTGGACCGCAGCTAACTATGGCTACACCTTC. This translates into CASSWTAANYGYTF.

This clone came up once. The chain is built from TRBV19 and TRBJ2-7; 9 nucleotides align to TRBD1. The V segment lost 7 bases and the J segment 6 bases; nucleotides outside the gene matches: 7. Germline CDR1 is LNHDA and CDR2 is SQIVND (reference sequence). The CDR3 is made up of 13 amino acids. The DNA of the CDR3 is TGTGCCAGTAACCCGGGACAGGGACTCGAGCAGTACTTC. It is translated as CASNPGQGLEQYF.

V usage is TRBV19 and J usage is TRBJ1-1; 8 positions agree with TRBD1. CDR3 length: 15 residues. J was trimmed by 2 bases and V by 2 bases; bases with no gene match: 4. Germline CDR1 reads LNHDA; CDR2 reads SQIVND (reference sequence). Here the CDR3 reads CASSISGGTNTEAFF. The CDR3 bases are TGTGCCAGTAGTATATCAGGGGGCACAAACACTGAAGCTTTCTTT. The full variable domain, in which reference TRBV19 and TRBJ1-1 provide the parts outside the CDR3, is DGGITQSPKYLFRKEGQNVTLSCEQNLNHDAMYWYRQDPGQGLRLIYYSQIVNDFQKGDIAEGYSVSREKKESFPLTVTSAQKNPTAFYLCASSISGGTNTEAFFGQGTRLTVV.